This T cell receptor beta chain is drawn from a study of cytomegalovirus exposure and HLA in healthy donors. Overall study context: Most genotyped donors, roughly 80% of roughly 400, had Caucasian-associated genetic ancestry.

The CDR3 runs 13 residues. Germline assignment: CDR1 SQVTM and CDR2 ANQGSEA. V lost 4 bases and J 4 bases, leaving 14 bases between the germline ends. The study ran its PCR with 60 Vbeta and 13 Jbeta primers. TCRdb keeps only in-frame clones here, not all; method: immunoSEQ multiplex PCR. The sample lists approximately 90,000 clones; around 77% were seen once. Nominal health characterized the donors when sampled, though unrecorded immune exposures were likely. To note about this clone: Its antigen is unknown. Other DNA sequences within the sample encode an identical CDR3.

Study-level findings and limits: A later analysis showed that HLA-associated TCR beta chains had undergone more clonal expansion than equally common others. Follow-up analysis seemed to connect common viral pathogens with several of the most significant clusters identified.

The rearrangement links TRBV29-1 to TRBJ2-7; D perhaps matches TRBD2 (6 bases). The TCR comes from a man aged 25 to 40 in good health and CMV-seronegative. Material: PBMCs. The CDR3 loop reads CSVVGGRRYEQYF. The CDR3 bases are TGCAGCGTTGTCGGGGGACGCCGGTACGAGCAGTACTTC.